These T cell receptor beta chains were read from a single sample in a study of shared clonotypes between healthy human individuals. Profiled with immunoSEQ multiplex PCR; TCRdb holds only in-frame clones, not every one. Seen here are about 960,000 clones, less than 85% observed once, and the top ten hold roughly 1.5%. Source material: memory CD4+ T cells sorted from blood. The receptors come from a man aged 18 to 35 in good health. Each CDR3 is given with its conserved first and last residue. Each record gives: V gene, J gene, CDR3 length, D gene, clone size, CDR3 protein, CDR3 DNA. The D gene is left open where the match is weak. Clone sizes are given selectively: once, few, many, or a class where the clone is expanded.

TRBV29-1	TRBJ1-1	13	NA	few	CSVDGRVNTEAFF	TGCAGCGTTGACGGCAGGGTGAACACTGAAGCTTTCTTT
TRBV5-6	TRBJ2-1	18	TRBD2	NA	CASSLGLAGIPSYNEQFF	TGTGCCAGCAGCTTGGGTTTAGCGGGAATTCCCTCCTACAATGAGCAGTTCTTC
TRBV18	TRBJ1-5	13	TRBD1	NA	CASSAGTARPQHF	TGTGCCAGCTCAGCCGGGACAGCGCGACCCCAGCATTTT
TRBV6-1	TRBJ2-1	16	TRBD1	NA	CASSEPGTGGRNEQFF	TGTGCCAGCAGTGAACCGGGGACAGGGGGTAGGAATGAGCAGTTCTTC
TRBV5-4	TRBJ1-1	15	NA	NA	CASSSQGLMNTEAFF	TGTGCCAGCAGCTCACAGGGTTTAATGAACACTGAAGCTTTCTTT
TRBV21-1	TRBJ1-6	17	NA	NA	CASSHLLLDRSNSPLHF	TGTGCCAGCAGCCATCTTCTATTGGACAGGTCGAATTCACCCCTCCACTTT
TRBV9	TRBJ2-2	14	NA	NA	CASSHTANTGELFF	TGTGCCAGCAGCCATACAGCGAACACCGGGGAGCTGTTTTTT
TRBV18	TRBJ2-2	14	NA	NA	CASSPDSNTGELFF	TGTGCCAGCTCACCGGACTCGAACACCGGGGAGCTGTTTTTT
TRBV5-6	TRBJ1-5	12	NA	few	CASSLLGQPQHF	TGTGCCAGCAGCCTCCTGGGGCAGCCCCAGCATTTT
TRBV2	TRBJ1-5	14	NA	NA	CASSEGDTNQPQHF	TGTGCCAGCAGTGAGGGTGACACCAATCAGCCCCAGCATTTT
TRBV7-9	TRBJ2-1	17	TRBD2	NA	CASSLFRLAGFRNEQFF	TGTGCCAGCAGCTTGTTTCGGCTAGCGGGATTTCGCAATGAGCAGTTCTTC
TRBV7-9	TRBJ2-7	14	TRBD2	few	CASSPGTRMYEQYF	TGTGCCAGCAGCCCCGGGACTAGGATGTACGAGCAGTACTTC
TRBV11-2	TRBJ1-3	12	NA	NA	CASSPGGNTIYF	TGTGCCAGCAGCCCTGGGGGAAACACCATATATTTT
TRBV5-1	TRBJ2-1	13	NA	NA	CASSQRSDHEQFF	TGCGCCAGCAGCCAACGTAGCGACCATGAGCAGTTCTTC
TRBV5-4	TRBJ2-3	19	TRBD2	NA	CASSSGLAGGVRSADTQYF	TGTGCCAGCAGCAGTGGACTAGCGGGAGGAGTGCGAAGTGCAGATACGCAGTATTTT
TRBV5-6	TRBJ1-1	15	NA	once	CASSFVTGFNTEAFF	TGTGCCAGCAGCTTCGTAACAGGGTTTAACACTGAAGCTTTCTTT
TRBV6-5	TRBJ2-1	15	NA	NA	CASTSGLGGRNEQFF	TGTGCCAGCACCTCGGGGCTAGGGGGTCGGAATGAGCAGTTCTTC
TRBV30	TRBJ2-7	13	TRBD1	NA	CACSTWDRVEQYF	TGTGCCTGTTCGACTTGGGACAGGGTAGAGCAGTACTTC
TRBV19	TRBJ1-1	13	NA	NA	CASSVKMNTEAFF	TGTGCCAGTAGTGTCAAGATGAACACTGAAGCTTTCTTT
TRBV12-5	TRBJ2-7	13	NA	many	CASGLGFGYEQYF	TGTGCTAGTGGTTTGGGTTTTGGTTACGAGCAGTACTTC
TRBV7-9	TRBJ2-3	15	TRBD1	NA	CASSPGQGVTDTQYF	TGTGCCAGCAGCCCAGGGCAGGGGGTCACAGATACGCAGTATTTT
TRBV15	TRBJ2-3	14	NA	NA	CATSLGDLTDTQYF	TGTGCCACCAGCCTTGGCGACCTGACAGATACGCAGTATTTT
TRBV18	TRBJ2-7	16	TRBD1	NA	CASSPPVAGGEGEQYF	TGTGCCAGCTCACCACCGGTGGCAGGGGGAGAGGGCGAGCAGTACTTC
TRBV2	TRBJ1-5	13	NA	few	CASRSDSNQPQHF	TGTGCCAGCAGGTCAGATAGCAATCAGCCCCAGCATTTT
TRBV7-2	TRBJ2-7	15	TRBD2	once	CASSLGLGLTYEQYF	TGTGCCAGCAGCTTAGGTCTGGGACTAACCTACGAGCAGTACTTC
TRBV19	TRBJ1-1	14	NA	few	CASSIAGLNTEAFF	TGTGCCAGTAGTATTGCGGGCTTGAACACTGAAGCTTTCTTT
TRBV5-6	TRBJ2-3	13	NA	NA	CATTGGFTDTQYF	TGTGCCACCACTGGAGGCTTTACAGATACGCAGTATTTT
TRBV25-1	TRBJ1-2	13	NA	NA	CASSESGHYGYTF	TGTGCCAGCAGTGAATCGGGACATTATGGCTACACCTTC
TRBV7-9	TRBJ1-1	18	TRBD1	NA	CASSLEERGWDRNTEAFF	TGTGCCAGCAGCTTGGAAGAGAGAGGTTGGGACAGGAACACTGAAGCTTTCTTT
TRBV21-1	TRBJ2-2	16	NA	NA	CASSPGLAGVAGELFF	TGTGCCAGCAGCCCCGGACTAGCGGGAGTGGCCGGGGAGCTGTTTTTT
TRBV10-1	TRBJ2-7	14	TRBD2	NA	CASSSGTSFYEQYF	TGCGCCAGCAGTTCCGGGACTAGTTTCTACGAGCAGTACTTC
TRBV6-6	TRBJ1-6	15	TRBD1	NA	CASNLGTVYNSPLHF	TGTGCCAGCAATCTCGGGACAGTCTATAATTCACCCCTCCACTTT
TRBV7-2	TRBJ1-5	15	TRBD1	NA	CASSLGGTGGQPQHF	TGTGCCAGCAGCTTAGGCGGGACAGGGGGTCAGCCCCAGCATTTT
TRBV28	TRBJ2-7	14	TRBD1	NA	CASKGGQGAYEQYF	TGTGCCAGCAAAGGGGGACAGGGGGCCTACGAGCAGTACTTC
TRBV2	TRBJ2-1	13	TRBD2	NA	CATSGGLGNEQFF	TGTGCCACCTCGGGAGGGCTGGGCAATGAGCAGTTCTTC
TRBV10-2	TRBJ1-1	14	TRBD1	NA	CASRPTGADTEAFF	TGCGCCAGCAGACCGACAGGGGCGGACACTGAAGCTTTCTTT
TRBV11-2	TRBJ1-6	14	NA	few	CASSRGGGGSPLHF	TGTGCCAGCAGCCGGGGAGGGGGAGGATCACCCCTCCACTTT
TRBV6-1	TRBJ1-5	15	NA	few	CASSESVNGNQPQHF	TGTGCCAGCAGTGAATCCGTTAATGGCAATCAGCCCCAGCATTTT
TRBV28	TRBJ2-2	14	NA	NA	CASISGQNTGELFF	TGTGCCAGCATATCGGGGCAGAACACCGGGGAGCTGTTTTTT
TRBV10-3	TRBJ1-1	15	NA	NA	CAISDGQKKNTEAFF	TGTGCCATCAGTGACGGACAAAAGAAGAACACTGAAGCTTTCTTT
TRBV7-2	TRBJ1-1	16	TRBD1	NA	CASSPWDRDMNTEAFF	TGTGCCAGCAGCCCCTGGGACAGGGACATGAACACTGAAGCTTTCTTT
TRBV19	TRBJ1-3	13	NA	NA	CASSTDRGNTIYF	TGTGCCAGTAGTACAGACAGGGGAAACACCATATATTTT
TRBV18	TRBJ1-5	12	NA	NA	CASSLQGQPQHF	TGTGCCAGCTCACTACAGGGACAGCCCCAGCATTTT
TRBV4-3	TRBJ2-3	14	NA	few	CASSQARGSDTQYF	TGCGCCAGCAGCCAAGCTCGGGGATCAGATACGCAGTATTTT
TRBV7-2	TRBJ2-3	15	NA	NA	CASSFHPLGGDTQYF	TGTGCCAGCAGCTTCCATCCACTTGGGGGAGATACGCAGTATTTT
TRBV28	TRBJ1-1	16	NA	NA	CASSPYQGMANTEAFF	TGTGCCAGCAGCCCTTACCAGGGAATGGCGAACACTGAAGCTTTCTTT
TRBV5-1	TRBJ2-3	15	NA	few	CASSLAGISRDTQYF	TGCGCCAGCAGCTTGGCCGGGATCAGCCGGGATACGCAGTATTTT
TRBV18	TRBJ1-6	17	TRBD1	NA	CASSPYSPGGTGSLKTF	TGTGCCAGCTCACCTTACAGTCCGGGAGGGACAGGGAGTCTGAAAACTTTT
TRBV28	TRBJ1-2	13	TRBD1	NA	CASSTGQGASYTF	TGTGCCAGCAGTACAGGACAGGGGGCAAGCTACACCTTC
TRBV7-9	TRBJ1-2	13	NA	NA	CASSLRDGYGYTF	TGTGCCAGCAGCCTCCGGGACGGGTATGGCTACACCTTC
TRBV11-2	TRBJ2-3	14	TRBD2	NA	CASSLTSGTNTQYF	TGTGCCAGCAGCTTAACTAGCGGGACGAATACGCAGTATTTT
TRBV27	TRBJ1-5	14	NA	NA	CASTSRRVPQPQHF	TGTGCCAGCACATCGCGCAGGGTTCCTCAGCCCCAGCATTTT